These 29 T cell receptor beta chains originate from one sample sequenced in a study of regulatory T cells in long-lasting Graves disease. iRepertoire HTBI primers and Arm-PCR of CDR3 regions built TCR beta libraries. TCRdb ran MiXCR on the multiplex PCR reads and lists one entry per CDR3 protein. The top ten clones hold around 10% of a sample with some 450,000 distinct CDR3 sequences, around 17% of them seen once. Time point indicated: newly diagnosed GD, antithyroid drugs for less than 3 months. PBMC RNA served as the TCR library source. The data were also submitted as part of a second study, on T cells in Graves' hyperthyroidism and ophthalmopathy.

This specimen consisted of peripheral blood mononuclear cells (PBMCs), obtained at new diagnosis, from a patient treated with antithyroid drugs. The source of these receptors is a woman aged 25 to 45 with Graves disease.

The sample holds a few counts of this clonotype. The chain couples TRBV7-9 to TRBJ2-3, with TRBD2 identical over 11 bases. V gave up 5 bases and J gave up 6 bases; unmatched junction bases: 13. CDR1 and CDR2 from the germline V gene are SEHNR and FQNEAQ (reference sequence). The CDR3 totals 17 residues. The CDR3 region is CASSHGTSGALEDTQYF. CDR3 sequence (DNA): TGTGCCAGCAGCCACGGGACTAGCGGAGCTCTCGAGGATACGCAGTATTTT.

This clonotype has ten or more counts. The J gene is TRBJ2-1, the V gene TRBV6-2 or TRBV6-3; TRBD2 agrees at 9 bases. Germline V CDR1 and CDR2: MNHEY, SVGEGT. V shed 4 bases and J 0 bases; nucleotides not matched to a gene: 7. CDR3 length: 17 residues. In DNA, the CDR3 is TGTGCCAGCAGTTCTCGGACTAGCGCCAGCTCCTACAATGAGCAGTTCTTC. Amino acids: CASSSRTSASSYNEQFF.

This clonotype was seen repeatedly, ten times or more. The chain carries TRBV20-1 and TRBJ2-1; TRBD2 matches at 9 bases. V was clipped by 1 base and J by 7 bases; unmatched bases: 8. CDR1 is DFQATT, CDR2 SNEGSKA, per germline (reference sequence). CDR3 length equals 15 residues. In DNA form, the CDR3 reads TGCAGTGCTAGAGTGGGTAGCGGGAGTGGAAATGAGCAGTTCTTC. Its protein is CSARVGSGSGNEQFF.

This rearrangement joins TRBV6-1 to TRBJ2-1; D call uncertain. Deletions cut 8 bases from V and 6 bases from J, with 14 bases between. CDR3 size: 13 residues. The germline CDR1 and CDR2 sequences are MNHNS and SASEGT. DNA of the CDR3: TGTGCCAGCCATAGGACCGTCATCAATGAGCAGTTCTTC. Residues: CASHRTVINEQFF.

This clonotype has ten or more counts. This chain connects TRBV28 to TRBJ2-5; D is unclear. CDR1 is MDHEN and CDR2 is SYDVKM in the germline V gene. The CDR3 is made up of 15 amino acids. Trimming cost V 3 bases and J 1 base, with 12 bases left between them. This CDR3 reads CASSFSGTIQETQYF. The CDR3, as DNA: TGTGCCAGCAGTTTCTCGGGTACTATCCAAGAGACCCAGTACTTC.

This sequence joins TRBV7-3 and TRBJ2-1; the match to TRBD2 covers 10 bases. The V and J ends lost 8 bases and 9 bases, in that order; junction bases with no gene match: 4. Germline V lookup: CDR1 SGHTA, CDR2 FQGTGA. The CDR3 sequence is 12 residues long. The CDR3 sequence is CASGRTSGEQFF. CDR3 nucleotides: TGTGCCAGCGGCCGGACTAGCGGTGAGCAGTTCTTC.

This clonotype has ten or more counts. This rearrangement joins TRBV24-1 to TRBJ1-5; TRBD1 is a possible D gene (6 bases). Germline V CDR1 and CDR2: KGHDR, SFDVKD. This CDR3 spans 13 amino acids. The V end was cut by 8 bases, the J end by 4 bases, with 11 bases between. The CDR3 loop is CATNQGLNQPQHF. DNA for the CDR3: TGTGCCACCAACCAGGGGCTAAATCAGCCCCAGCATTTT.

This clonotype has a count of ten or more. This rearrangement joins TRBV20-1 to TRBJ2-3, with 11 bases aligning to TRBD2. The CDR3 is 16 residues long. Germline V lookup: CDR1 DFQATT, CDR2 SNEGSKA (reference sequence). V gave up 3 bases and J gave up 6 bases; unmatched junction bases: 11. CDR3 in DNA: TGCAGTGCTAGGAAGGGATTAGCGGGAGGGCCGGATACGCAGTATTTT. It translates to CSARKGLAGGPDTQYF.

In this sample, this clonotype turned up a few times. The CDR3 DNA sequence: TGTGCCAGCAGCTTCGGCGCGAACCCGCTAAAAGAGACCCAGTACTTC. This translates into CASSFGANPLKETQYF. The chain couples TRBV5-4 to TRBJ2-5; no reliable D call. There are 16 residues in the CDR3. Germline values: CDR1 SGHNT, CDR2 YYREEE (reference sequence). V lost 2 bases, J lost 3 bases, and 17 bases lay in between.

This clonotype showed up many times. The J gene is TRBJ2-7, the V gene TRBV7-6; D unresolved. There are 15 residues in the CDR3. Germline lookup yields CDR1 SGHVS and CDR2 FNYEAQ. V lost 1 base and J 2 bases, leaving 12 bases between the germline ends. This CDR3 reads CASSLDSGGPYEQYF. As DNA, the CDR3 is TGTGCCAGCAGCTTAGATAGTGGCGGACCCTACGAGCAGTACTTC.

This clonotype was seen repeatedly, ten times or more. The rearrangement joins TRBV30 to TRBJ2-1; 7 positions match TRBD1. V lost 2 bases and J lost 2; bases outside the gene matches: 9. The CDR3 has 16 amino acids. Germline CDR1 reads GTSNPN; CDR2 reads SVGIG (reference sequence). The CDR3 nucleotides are TGTGCCTGGAGTCCGCGCACAGGGGACCCCTACAATGAGCAGTTCTTC. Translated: CAWSPRTGDPYNEQFF.

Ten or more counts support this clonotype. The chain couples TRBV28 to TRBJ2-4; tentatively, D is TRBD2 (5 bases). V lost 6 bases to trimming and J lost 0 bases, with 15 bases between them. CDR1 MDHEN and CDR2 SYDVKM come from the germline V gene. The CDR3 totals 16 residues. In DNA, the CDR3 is TGTGCCAGCAGCCCCGCGGGCCGCGGAGCCAAAAACATTCAGTACTTC. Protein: CASSPAGRGAKNIQYF. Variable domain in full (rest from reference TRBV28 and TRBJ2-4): DVKVTQSSRYLVKRTGEKVFLECVQDMDHENMFWYRQDPGLGLRLIYFSYDVKMKEKGDIPEGYSVSREKKERFSLILESASTNQTSMYLCASSPAGRGAKNIQYFGAGTRLSVL.

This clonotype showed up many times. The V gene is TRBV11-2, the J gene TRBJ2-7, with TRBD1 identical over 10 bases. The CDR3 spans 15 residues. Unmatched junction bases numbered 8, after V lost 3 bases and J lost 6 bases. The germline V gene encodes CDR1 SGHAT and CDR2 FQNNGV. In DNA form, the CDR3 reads TGTGCCAGCAGCTTGATGACAGGGGGCTTTCTCGAGCAGTACTTC. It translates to CASSLMTGGFLEQYF. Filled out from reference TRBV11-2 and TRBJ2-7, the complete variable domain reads EAGVAQSPRYKIIEKRQSVAFWCNPISGHATLYWYQQILGQGPKLLIQFQNNGVVDDSQLPKDRFSAERLKGVDSTLKIQPAKLEDSAVYLCASSLMTGGFLEQYFGPGTRLTVT.

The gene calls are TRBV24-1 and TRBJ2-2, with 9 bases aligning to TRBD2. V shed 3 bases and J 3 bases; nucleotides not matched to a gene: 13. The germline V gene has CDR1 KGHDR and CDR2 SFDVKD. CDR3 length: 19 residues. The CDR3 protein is CATSDPRGREGLYTGELFF. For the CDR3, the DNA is TGTGCCACCAGTGATCCCCGAGGGCGGGAGGGCCTGTACACCGGGGAGCTGTTTTTT.

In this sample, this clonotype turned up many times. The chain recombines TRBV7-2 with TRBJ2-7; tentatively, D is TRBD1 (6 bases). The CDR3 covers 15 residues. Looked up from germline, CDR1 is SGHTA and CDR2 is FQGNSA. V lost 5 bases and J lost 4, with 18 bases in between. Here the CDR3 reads CASSQSTGRVYEQYF. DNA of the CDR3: TGTGCCAGCAGCCAATCGACAGGTCGAGTATACGAGCAGTACTTC.

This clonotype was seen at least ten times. CDR3 amino acids: CASSYFGRLNTEAFF. For the CDR3, the DNA is TGTGCCAGCAGTTATTTCGGACGGCTGAACACTGAAGCTTTCTTT. The chain joins TRBV6-5 to TRBJ1-1; D gene unclear. The germline V and J ends were trimmed by 3 bases and 0 bases, with 11 bases remaining between them. CDR3 length: 15 amino acids. Germline lookup yields CDR1 MNHEY and CDR2 SVGAGI.

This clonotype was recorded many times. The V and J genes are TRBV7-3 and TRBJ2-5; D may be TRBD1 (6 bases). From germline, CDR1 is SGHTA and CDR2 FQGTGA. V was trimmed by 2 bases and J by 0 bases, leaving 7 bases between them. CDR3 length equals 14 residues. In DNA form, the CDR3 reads TGTGCCAGCAGCTTAGGACAGAACCAAGAGACCCAGTACTTC. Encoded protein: CASSLGQNQETQYF.

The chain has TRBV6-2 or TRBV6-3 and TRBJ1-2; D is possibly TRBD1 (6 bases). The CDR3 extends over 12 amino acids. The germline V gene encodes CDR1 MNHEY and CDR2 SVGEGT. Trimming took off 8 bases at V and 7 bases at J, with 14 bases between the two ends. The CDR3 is CASRIQGGGYTF. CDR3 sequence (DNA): TGTGCCAGCCGAATTCAAGGGGGTGGCTACACCTTC.

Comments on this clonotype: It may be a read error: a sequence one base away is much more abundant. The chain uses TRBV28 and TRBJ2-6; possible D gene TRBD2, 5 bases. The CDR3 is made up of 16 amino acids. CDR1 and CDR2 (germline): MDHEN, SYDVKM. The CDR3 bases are TGTGTCAGCAGTTTCTCGCGGTCGGGGTGGGCCAACGTCCTGACTTTC. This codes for CVSSFSRSGWANVLTF.

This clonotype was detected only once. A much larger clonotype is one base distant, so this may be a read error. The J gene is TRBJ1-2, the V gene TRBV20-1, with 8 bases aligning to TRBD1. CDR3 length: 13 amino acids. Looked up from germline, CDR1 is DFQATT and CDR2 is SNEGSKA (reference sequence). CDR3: CSARDPGGNGSTF. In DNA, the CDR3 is TGCAGTGCTAGAGATCCAGGGGGCAATGGCTCCACCTTC.

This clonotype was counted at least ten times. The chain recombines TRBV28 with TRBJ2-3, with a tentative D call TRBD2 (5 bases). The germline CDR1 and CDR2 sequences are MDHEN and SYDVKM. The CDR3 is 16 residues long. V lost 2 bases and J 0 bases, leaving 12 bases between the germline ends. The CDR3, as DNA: TGTGCCAGCAGTTTAAGGTTAGGCGGGAGCACAGATACGCAGTATTTT. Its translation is CASSLRLGGSTDTQYF.

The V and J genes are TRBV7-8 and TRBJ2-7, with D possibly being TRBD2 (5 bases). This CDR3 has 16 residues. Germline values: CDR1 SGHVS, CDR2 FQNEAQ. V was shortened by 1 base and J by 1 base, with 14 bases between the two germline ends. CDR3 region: CASSLEALAASYEQYF. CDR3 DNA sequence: TGTGCCAGCAGCTTAGAGGCGCTAGCCGCTTCCTACGAGCAGTACTTC.

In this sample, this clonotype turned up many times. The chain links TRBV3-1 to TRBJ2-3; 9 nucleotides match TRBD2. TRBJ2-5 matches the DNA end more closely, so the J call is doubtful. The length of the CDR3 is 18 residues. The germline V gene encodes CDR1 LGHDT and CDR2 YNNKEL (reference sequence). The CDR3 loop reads CASSQVTYSGTSSETQYF. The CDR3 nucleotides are TGTGCCAGCAGCCAAGTGACTTATTCCGGGACTAGCTCCGAGACCCAGTACTTC.

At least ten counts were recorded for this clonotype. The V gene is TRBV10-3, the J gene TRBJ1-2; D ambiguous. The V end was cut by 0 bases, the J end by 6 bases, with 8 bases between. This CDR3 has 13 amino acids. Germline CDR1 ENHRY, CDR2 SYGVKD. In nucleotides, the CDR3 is TGTGCCATCAGTGAGTCGGGTCAGGATGGCTACACCTTC. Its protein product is CAISESGQDGYTF.

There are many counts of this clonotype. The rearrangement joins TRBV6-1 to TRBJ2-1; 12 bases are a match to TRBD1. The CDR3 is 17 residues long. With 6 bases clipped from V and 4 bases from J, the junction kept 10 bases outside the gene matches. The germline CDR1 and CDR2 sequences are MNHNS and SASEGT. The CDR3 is CASRAGTGGNYYNEQFF. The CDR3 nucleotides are TGTGCCAGCAGGGCCGGGACAGGGGGCAATTATTACAATGAGCAGTTCTTC.

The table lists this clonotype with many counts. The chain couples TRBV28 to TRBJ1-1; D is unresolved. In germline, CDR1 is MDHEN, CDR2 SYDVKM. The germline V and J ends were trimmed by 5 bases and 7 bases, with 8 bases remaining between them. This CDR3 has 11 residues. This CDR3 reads CASSGRREAFF. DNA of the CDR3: TGTGCCAGCAGTGGACGGCGTGAAGCTTTCTTT.

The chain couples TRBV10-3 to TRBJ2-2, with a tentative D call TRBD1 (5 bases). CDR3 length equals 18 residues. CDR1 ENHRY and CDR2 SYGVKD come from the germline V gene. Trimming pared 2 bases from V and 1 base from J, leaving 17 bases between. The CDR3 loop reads CAISEDPTPRGNTGELFF. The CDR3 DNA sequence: TGTGCCATCAGTGAGGATCCCACCCCTAGGGGGAACACCGGGGAGCTGTTTTTT.

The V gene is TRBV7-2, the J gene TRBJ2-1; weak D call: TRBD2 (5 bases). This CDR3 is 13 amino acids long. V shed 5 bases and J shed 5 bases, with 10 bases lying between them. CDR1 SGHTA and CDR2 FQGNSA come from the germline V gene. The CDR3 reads CASSEGQNNEQFF. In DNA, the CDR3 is TGTGCCAGCAGCGAGGGCCAAAACAATGAGCAGTTCTTC.

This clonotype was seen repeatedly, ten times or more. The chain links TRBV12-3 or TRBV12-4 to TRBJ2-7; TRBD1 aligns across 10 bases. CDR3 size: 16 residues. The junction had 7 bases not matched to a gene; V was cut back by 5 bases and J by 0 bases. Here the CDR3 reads CASSPSGQGNSYEQYF. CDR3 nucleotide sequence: TGTGCCAGCAGTCCCTCGGGACAGGGGAACTCCTACGAGCAGTACTTC.